This T cell receptor beta chain was captured by sequencing in a study of T-cell reconstitution after alpha-beta-depleted transplantation in children. The CDR3 is 17 residues long. The germline V gene encodes CDR1 SEHNR and CDR2 FQNEAQ (reference sequence). The V gene lost 7 bases and the J gene lost 7 bases, with 25 bases spanning the gap. Molecular barcoding with unique molecular identifiers was used for the TCRbeta library. TCRdb re-called the PCR reads with MiXCR, one entry per CDR3 protein. The sample includes approximately 400,000 distinct CDR3 sequences, roughly a tenth of them seen just once. This clonotype turned up a few times.

V gene TRBV7-9 combines with J gene TRBJ2-2; D gene unclear. The sample here was PBMCs from the stem cell graft donor, taken from the stem cell graft. This receptor was obtained from a human donor who donated a stem cell graft to a child with acute myeloid leukemia. CDR3 sequence reads: CASNSAVRDIPIGELFF. CDR3 in DNA: TGTGCCAGCAACTCGGCAGTCCGTGACATTCCTATCGGGGAGCTGTTTTTT.